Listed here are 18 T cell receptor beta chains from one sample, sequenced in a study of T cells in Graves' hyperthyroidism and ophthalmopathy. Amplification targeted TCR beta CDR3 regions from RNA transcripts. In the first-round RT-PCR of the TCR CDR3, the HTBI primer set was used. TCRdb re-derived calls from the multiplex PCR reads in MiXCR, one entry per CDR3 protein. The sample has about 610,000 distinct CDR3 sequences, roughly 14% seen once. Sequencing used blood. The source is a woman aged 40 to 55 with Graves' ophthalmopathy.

The CDR3 bases are TGTGCCAGCAGTACTGGACCAGCAGGCGAGCAGTACTTC. This sequence encodes CASSTGPAGEQYF. The rearrangement uses TRBV6-2 or TRBV6-3 and TRBJ2-7; unclear D gene. Trimming removed 5 bases at V and 6 bases at J, with 14 bases between. Germline lookup yields CDR1 MNHEY and CDR2 SVGEGT. The CDR3 spans 13 residues.

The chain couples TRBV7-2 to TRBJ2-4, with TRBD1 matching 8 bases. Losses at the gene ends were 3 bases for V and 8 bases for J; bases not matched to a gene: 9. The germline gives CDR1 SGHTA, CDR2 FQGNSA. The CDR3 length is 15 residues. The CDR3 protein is CASSFNGQGLDIQYF. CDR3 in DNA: TGTGCCAGCAGCTTCAACGGACAGGGCTTGGACATTCAGTACTTC.

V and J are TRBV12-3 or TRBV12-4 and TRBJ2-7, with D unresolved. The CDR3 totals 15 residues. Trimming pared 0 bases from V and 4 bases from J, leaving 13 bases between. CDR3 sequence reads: CASSLALGMEYEQYF. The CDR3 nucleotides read TGTGCCAGCAGTTTAGCGCTGGGAATGGAGTACGAGCAGTACTTC.

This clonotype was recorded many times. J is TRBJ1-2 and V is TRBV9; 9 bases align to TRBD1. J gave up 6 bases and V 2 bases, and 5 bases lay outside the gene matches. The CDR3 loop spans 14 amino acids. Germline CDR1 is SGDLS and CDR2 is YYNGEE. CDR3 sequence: CASSVLGQGNGYTF. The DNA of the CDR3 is TGTGCCAGCAGCGTTCTCGGACAGGGGAATGGCTACACCTTC.

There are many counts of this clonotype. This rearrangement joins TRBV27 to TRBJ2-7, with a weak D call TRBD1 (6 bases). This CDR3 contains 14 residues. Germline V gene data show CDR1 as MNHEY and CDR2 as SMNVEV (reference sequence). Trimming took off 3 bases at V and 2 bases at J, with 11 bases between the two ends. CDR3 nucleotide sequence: TGTGCCAGCAGTTTTTCGAGGGACACCTACGAGCAGTACTTC. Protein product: CASSFSRDTYEQYF.

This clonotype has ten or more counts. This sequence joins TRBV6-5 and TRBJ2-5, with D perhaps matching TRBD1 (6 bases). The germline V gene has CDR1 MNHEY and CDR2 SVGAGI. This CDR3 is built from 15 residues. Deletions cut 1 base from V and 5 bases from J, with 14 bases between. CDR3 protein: CASSYYAGESETQYF. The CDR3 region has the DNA TGTGCCAGCAGTTACTATGCAGGGGAAAGCGAGACCCAGTACTTC.

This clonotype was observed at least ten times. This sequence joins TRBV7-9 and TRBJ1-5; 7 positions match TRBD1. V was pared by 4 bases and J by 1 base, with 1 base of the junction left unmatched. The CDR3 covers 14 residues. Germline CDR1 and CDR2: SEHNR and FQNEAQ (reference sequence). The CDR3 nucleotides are TGTGCCAGCAGCTGGGGACAGAGCAATCAGCCCCAGCATTTT. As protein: CASSWGQSNQPQHF.

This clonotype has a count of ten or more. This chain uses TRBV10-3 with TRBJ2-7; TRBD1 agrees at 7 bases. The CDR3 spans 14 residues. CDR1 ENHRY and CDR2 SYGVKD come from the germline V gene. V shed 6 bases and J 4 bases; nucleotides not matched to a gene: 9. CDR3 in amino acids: CAIRSGTETYEQYF. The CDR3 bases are TGTGCCATCAGATCCGGGACAGAAACGTACGAGCAGTACTTC.

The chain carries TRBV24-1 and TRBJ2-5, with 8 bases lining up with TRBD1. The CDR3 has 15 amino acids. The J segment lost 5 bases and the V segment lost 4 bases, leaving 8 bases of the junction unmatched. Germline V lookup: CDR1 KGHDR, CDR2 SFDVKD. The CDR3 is CATSEGQASEETQYF. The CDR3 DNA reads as TGTGCCACCAGTGAGGGACAGGCTTCGGAGGAGACCCAGTACTTC.

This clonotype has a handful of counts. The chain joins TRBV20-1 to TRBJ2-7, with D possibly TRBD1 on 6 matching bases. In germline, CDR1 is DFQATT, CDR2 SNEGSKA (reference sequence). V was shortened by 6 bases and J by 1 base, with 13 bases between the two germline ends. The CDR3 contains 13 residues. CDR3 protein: CSAIIGQSYEQYF. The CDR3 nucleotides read TGCAGTGCCATTATCGGACAGTCCTACGAGCAGTACTTC.

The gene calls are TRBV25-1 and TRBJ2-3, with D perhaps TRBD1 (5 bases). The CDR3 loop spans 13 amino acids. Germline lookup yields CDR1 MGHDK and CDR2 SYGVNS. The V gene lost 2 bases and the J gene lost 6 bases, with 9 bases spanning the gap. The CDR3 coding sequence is TGTGCCAGCAGTGAAAGGGGTTGGGATACGCAGTATTTT. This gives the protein CASSERGWDTQYF.

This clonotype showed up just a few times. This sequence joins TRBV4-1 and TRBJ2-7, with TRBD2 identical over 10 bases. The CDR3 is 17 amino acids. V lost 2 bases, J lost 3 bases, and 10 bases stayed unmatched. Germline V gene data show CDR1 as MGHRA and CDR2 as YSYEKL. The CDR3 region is CASSQTSPGLASYEQYF. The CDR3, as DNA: TGCGCCAGCAGCCAAACTTCACCGGGACTAGCGAGCTACGAGCAGTACTTC.

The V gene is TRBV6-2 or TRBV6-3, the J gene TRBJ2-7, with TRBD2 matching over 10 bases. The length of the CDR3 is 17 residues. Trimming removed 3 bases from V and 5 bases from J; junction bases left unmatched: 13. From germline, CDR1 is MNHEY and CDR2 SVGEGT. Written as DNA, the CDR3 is TGTGCCAGCAGTTATCCATTAGCGGGAGGTACTTACGACGAGCAGTACTTC. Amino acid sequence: CASSYPLAGGTYDEQYF.

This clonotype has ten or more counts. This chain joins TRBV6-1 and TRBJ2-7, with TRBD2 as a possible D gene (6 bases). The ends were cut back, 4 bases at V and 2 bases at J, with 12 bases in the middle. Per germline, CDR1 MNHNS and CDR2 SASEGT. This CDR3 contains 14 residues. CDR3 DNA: TGTGCCAGCAGTGTTGGCGGGGCGACCTACGAGCAGTACTTC. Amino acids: CASSVGGATYEQYF.

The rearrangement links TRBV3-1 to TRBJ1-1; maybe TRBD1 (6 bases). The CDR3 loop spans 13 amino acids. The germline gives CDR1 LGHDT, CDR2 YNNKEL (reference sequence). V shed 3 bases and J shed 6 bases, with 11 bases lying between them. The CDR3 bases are TGTGCCAGCAGCCACTTGACAGGCTCTGAAGCTTTCTTT. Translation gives CASSHLTGSEAFF. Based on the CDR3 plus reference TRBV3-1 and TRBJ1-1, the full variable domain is DTAVSQTPKYLVTQMGNDKSIKCEQNLGHDTMYWYKQDSKKFLKIMFSYNNKELIINETVPNRFSPKSPDKAHLNLHINSLELGDSAVYFCASSHLTGSEAFFGQGTRLTVV.

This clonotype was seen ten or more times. The CDR3 reads CASRSGLALEGTQYF. The CDR3 coding sequence is TGTGCCAGCAGATCGGGACTAGCCCTGGAAGGGACCCAGTACTTC. The chain recombines TRBV12-3 or TRBV12-4 with TRBJ2-5, with 9 bases aligning to TRBD2. CDR3 length equals 15 residues. V was clipped by 6 bases and J by 7 bases; unmatched bases: 12.

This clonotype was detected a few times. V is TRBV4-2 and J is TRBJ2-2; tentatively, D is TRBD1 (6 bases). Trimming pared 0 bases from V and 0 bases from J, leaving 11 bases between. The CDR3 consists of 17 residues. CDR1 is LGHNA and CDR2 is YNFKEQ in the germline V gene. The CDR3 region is CASSQETGHSNTGELFF. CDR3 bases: TGTGCCAGCAGCCAAGAGACGGGACACTCGAACACCGGGGAGCTGTTTTTT.

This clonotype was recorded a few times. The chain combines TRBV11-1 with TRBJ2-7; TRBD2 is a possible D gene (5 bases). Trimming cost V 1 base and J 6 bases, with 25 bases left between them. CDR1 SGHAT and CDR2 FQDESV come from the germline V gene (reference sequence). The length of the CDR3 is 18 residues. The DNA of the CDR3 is TGTGCCAGCAGCTTAGGCCCGTGGATGGAGCGGCTAGGGAGCGAGCAGTACTTC. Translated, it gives CASSLGPWMERLGSEQYF.